These 25 T cell receptor beta chains were sequenced from one sample in a study of shared clonotypes between healthy human individuals (dated by TCRdb to about 2020). Library construction relied on the immunoSEQ multiplex PCR assay. TCRdb stores this immuneACCESS table with in-frame sequences only. Part of the clones is absent; in the studies checked, under half of the shortfall reflects unresolved V genes, and no reason is known for the rest. Here the sample has 2 million to 3 million clones; roughly 93% occur a single time. The ten largest clones add up to approximately 0.36% of the sample. The sample comprised naive CD4+ T cells from PBMCs. What this sample's cell subset or site label stands for: CD45RA+ positively selected. These receptors all stem from a young man in good health. Some clones in this sample may be carry-over from other donors' samples.

The chain's CDR3 is CASSPPGPVNNEQFF. In nucleotides, the CDR3 is TGTGCCAGCAGCCCGCCGGGCCCCGTCAACAATGAGCAGTTCTTC. This chain connects TRBV7-9 to TRBJ2-1; D is unclear. Trimming cost V 5 bases and J 5 bases, with 16 bases left between them. CDR3 length equals 15 residues. In germline, CDR1 is SEHNR, CDR2 FQNEAQ (reference sequence).

V usage is TRBV2 and J usage is TRBJ2-5; 7 nucleotides match TRBD1. The better agreement between TRBJ2-7 and the DNA end casts doubt on the J call. The CDR3 extends over 13 amino acids. CDR1 and CDR2 from the germline V gene are SNHLY and FYNNEI. In nucleotides, the CDR3 is TGTGCCAGCAGTCGGGACAGCTCCTACGAGCAGTACTTC. Translating gives CASSRDSSYEQYF.

The genes are TRBV5-1 and TRBJ2-2, with D unresolved. The CDR3 has 16 residues. Trimming shortened V by 0 bases and J by 1 base, and 10 bases separated the two germline ends. In germline, CDR1 is SGHRS, CDR2 YFSETQ. Written as DNA, the CDR3 is TGCGCCAGCAGCTTGGCCGTAACAGAGAACACCGGGGAGCTGTTTTTT. Encoded protein: CASSLAVTENTGELFF.

The V gene is TRBV5-1, the J gene TRBJ2-7, with 7 bases aligning to TRBD1. V lost 4 bases to trimming and J lost 2 bases; unmatched junction nucleotides: 9. The germline V gene encodes CDR1 SGHRS and CDR2 YFSETQ. This CDR3 comprises 15 residues. CDR3 sequence reads: CASSAGTARTYEQYF. Here the CDR3 DNA reads TGCGCCAGCAGCGCCGGGACAGCTCGAACCTACGAGCAGTACTTC.

Note on this clone: The sample has other DNA sequences that encode this CDR3 too. DNA of the CDR3: TGTGCCAGCAGCCAAGCAGGGGGTTCCTACGAGCAGTACTTC. Its translation: CASSQAGGSYEQYF. V usage is TRBV14 and J usage is TRBJ2-7; TRBD1 matches 7 bases. Trimming removed 1 base from V and 1 base from J; junction bases left unmatched: 1. The CDR3 is 14 residues long. In germline, CDR1 is SGHDN, CDR2 FVKESK.

The CDR3 region has the DNA TGCAGGCCACGGGGCCTGATTGGGCAGTACTTC. Amino acids: CRPRGLIGQYF. The V call is TRBV20-1, the J call TRBJ2-7, with D perhaps being TRBD1 or TRBD2 (5 bases each). The CDR3 runs to 11 residues. Germline CDR1 is DFQATT and CDR2 is SNEGSKA (reference sequence).

Comments on this clone: Other DNA sequences in this specimen translate into the identical CDR3. V and J are TRBV5-4 and TRBJ2-2; D unresolved. Germline V gene data show CDR1 as SGHNT and CDR2 as YYREEE (reference sequence). The CDR3 has 12 amino acids. The V end was cut by 4 bases, the J end by 8 bases, with 9 bases between. The CDR3 DNA reads as TGTGCCAGCAGCCTAATGTCTGGGGAGCTGTTTTTT. As protein: CASSLMSGELFF.

The CDR3 spells CASNTSGGKGTSNQPQHF. The CDR3 DNA sequence: TGTGCCAGCAACACTTCAGGGGGCAAAGGGACTAGCAATCAGCCCCAGCATTTT. V gene TRBV28 combines with J gene TRBJ1-5, with TRBD1 identical over 8 bases. This CDR3 spans 18 amino acids. The V gene's germline CDR1 is MDHEN and CDR2 SYDVKM. The J segment lost 0 bases and the V segment lost 7 bases, leaving 14 bases of the junction unmatched.

This chain connects TRBV5-1 to TRBJ2-3; D might be TRBD1 (6 bases). CDR3 length equals 17 residues. Trimming stripped 3 bases from V and 0 bases from J, with 17 bases between. Germline V gives CDR1 SGHRS, CDR2 YFSETQ. DNA of the CDR3: TGCGCCAGCAGCTGGCCGCCTCGGACAGCTAGCACAGATACGCAGTATTTT. Protein sequence: CASSWPPRTASTDTQYF.

V gene TRBV5-1 combines with J gene TRBJ1-2, with D maybe TRBD1 (5 bases). Germline V gives CDR1 SGHRS, CDR2 YFSETQ. Trimming left V 2 bases short and J 2 bases short, with 13 bases between. The CDR3 contains 15 residues. For the CDR3, the DNA is TGCGCCAGCAGCTTACAGGCAAATCAAAACTATGGCTACACCTTC. It codes for CASSLQANQNYGYTF. The whole variable domain, remainder taken from reference TRBV5-1 and TRBJ1-2, is KAGVTQTPRYLIKTRGQQVTLSCSPISGHRSVSWYQQTPGQGLQFLFEYFSETQRNKGNFPGRFSGRQFSNSRSEMNVSTLELGDSALYLCASSLQANQNYGYTFGSGTRLTVV.

The chain carries TRBV6-1 and TRBJ1-1; 8 bases line up with TRBD1. Losses at the gene ends were 8 bases for V and 5 bases for J; bases not matched to a gene: 4. CDR1 and CDR2 (germline): MNHNS, SASEGT. The CDR3 has 12 amino acids. This CDR3 is CASQGARTEAFF. The CDR3 DNA sequence: TGTGCCAGCCAGGGGGCGAGAACTGAAGCTTTCTTT.

The gene calls are TRBV5-4 and TRBJ2-5; weak D call: TRBD1 (6 bases). Germline V CDR1 and CDR2: SGHNT, YYREEE (reference sequence). The CDR3 consists of 14 residues. V shed 0 bases and J shed 5 bases, with 11 bases lying between them. The DNA for the CDR3 is TGTGCCAGCAGCTTGGTAGGGGGTGCGGAGACCCAGTACTTC. Translation: CASSLVGGAETQYF. Full variable domain (outside the CDR3, taken from reference TRBV5-4 and TRBJ2-5): ETGVTQSPTHLIKTRGQQVTLRCSSQSGHNTVSWYQQALGQGPQFIFQYYREEENGRGNFPPRFSGLQFPNYSSELNVNALELDDSALYLCASSLVGGAETQYFGPGTRLLVL.

The chain couples TRBV19 to TRBJ2-4; D remains unclear. This CDR3 spans 12 amino acids. CDR1 and CDR2 from the germline V gene are LNHDA and SQIVND (reference sequence). The V end was cut by 6 bases, the J end by 11 bases, with 14 bases between. CDR3 DNA: TGTGCCAGTAGCGGACCGATGAGGCTTCAGTACTTC. Protein: CASSGPMRLQYF.

Worth noting for this clone: Relative to the germline gene, one junction end is altered; a read error may explain this. This CDR3 is CASSADRGNGQFF. As DNA, the CDR3 is TGCGCCAGCAGCGCGGACAGGGGGAATGGGCAGTTCTTC. The V gene is TRBV5-1, the J gene TRBJ2-1; 10 nucleotides match TRBD1. Germline CDR1 SGHRS, CDR2 YFSETQ. The CDR3 runs 13 residues.

The chain combines TRBV29-1 with TRBJ2-5, with D unresolved. The DNA end lines up better with TRBJ2-7; the J call may be wrong. Germline V gene lookup returns CDR1 SQVTM and CDR2 ANQGSEA. This CDR3 has 13 residues. The CDR3 sequence is CSVGTPVSYEQYF. The CDR3 nucleotides read TGCAGCGTTGGAACACCGGTCTCCTACGAGCAGTACTTC.

This clone was detected once. V is TRBV4-1 and J is TRBJ2-7; 7 nucleotides agree with TRBD2. The CDR3 has 19 residues. V shed 1 base and J 6 bases; nucleotides not matched to a gene: 21. Germline CDR1 MGHRA, CDR2 YSYEKL. CDR3 sequence: CASSQGGGTGRGAWGEQYF. CDR3 DNA sequence: TGCGCCAGCAGCCAAGGGGGAGGGACGGGCCGCGGCGCGTGGGGCGAGCAGTACTTC.

The rearrangement links TRBV28 to TRBJ2-7; D not resolved. Looked up from germline, CDR1 is MDHEN and CDR2 is SYDVKM. The CDR3 is 12 residues long. The V end lost 2 bases, the J end lost 8 bases, and 10 bases lay between the germline ends. This CDR3 is CASSLMRSQQYF. The CDR3 bases are TGTGCCAGCAGTTTAATGCGGTCTCAGCAGTACTTC. Complete variable domain (other parts from reference TRBV28 and TRBJ2-7): DVKVTQSSRYLVKRTGEKVFLECVQDMDHENMFWYRQDPGLGLRLIYFSYDVKMKEKGDIPEGYSVSREKKERFSLILESASTNQTSMYLCASSLMRSQQYFGPGTRLTVT.

This CDR3 reads CASRGNTPYEQYF. CDR3 coding DNA: TGTGCCAGTAGGGGGAACACGCCCTACGAGCAGTACTTC. The chain carries TRBV11-2 and TRBJ2-7; D might be TRBD1 (6 bases). This CDR3 has 13 residues. V was clipped by 9 bases and J by 2 bases, with 14 bases between them. Per germline, CDR1 SGHAT and CDR2 FQNNGV.

This chain joins TRBV11-1 and TRBJ1-1; a possible D gene is TRBD1 (6 bases). V lost 8 bases and J lost 0, with 10 bases in between. This CDR3 is built from 13 residues. Germline CDR1 is SGHAT and CDR2 is FQDESV (reference sequence). Here the CDR3 reads CASQGRLNTEAFF. CDR3 in DNA: TGTGCCAGCCAGGGGCGGTTGAACACTGAAGCTTTCTTT. Looking up the rest from reference TRBV11-1 and TRBJ1-1 gives the full variable domain: EAEVAQSPRYKITEKSQAVAFWCDPISGHATLYWYRQILGQGPELLVQFQDESVVDDSQLPKDRFSAERLKGVDSTLKIQPAELGDSAMYLCASQGRLNTEAFFGQGTRLTVV.

The rearrangement links TRBV5-1 to TRBJ2-2; D uncertain. The CDR3 covers 11 residues. Germline lookup yields CDR1 SGHRS and CDR2 YFSETQ. Trimming pared 1 base from V and 9 bases from J, leaving 4 bases between. This CDR3 reads CASSLNRELFF. CDR3 bases: TGCGCCAGCAGCTTGAACCGGGAGCTGTTTTTT.

The V and J genes are TRBV7-2 and TRBJ1-2; TRBD1 agrees at 7 bases. The CDR3 has 15 amino acids. The junction had 14 bases not matched to a gene; V was cut back by 5 bases and J by 8 bases. CDR1 SGHTA and CDR2 FQGNSA come from the germline V gene. CDR3: CASSAYSGTEGGYTF. Here the CDR3 DNA reads TGTGCCAGCAGCGCATATTCCGGGACAGAAGGCGGCTACACCTTC.

The rearrangement joins TRBV2 to TRBJ2-7; a possible D gene is TRBD2 (6 bases). This CDR3 region has 14 residues. The ends were cut back, 11 bases at V and 2 bases at J, with 19 bases in the middle. Germline values: CDR1 SNHLY, CDR2 FYNNEI. CDR3 in amino acids: CAVSRQRATYEQYF. The CDR3, as DNA: TGTGCCGTGTCTCGTCAGCGGGCGACCTACGAGCAGTACTTC.

The chain is built from TRBV18 and TRBJ2-7, with D perhaps given as TRBD1 or TRBD2 (5 bases each). The ends were cut back, 3 bases at V and 2 bases at J, with 14 bases in the middle. This CDR3 is built from 15 residues. The germline CDR1 and CDR2 sequences are KGHSH and LQKENI. The CDR3 region has the DNA TGTGCCAGCTCACCGAGCATGGGGGTGACCTACGAGCAGTACTTC. Residues: CASSPSMGVTYEQYF.

This chain joins TRBV6-1 and TRBJ1-2; D remains ambiguous. The CDR3 spans 13 residues. Germline CDR1 reads MNHNS; CDR2 reads SASEGT. Trimming removed 5 bases at V and 12 bases at J, with 19 bases between. The CDR3, as DNA: TGTGCCAGCAGTAGTGGCGGGGTGGGATGGAACACCTTC. Amino acids: CASSSGGVGWNTF.

This clone was counted a single time. The chain combines TRBV6-6 with TRBJ1-2, with 8 bases matching TRBD1. V lost 4 bases and J lost 8; bases outside the gene matches: 9. Germline lookup yields CDR1 MNHNY and CDR2 SVGAGI (reference sequence). The CDR3 extends over 14 amino acids. CDR3 sequence: CASSSLLTGDGYTF. CDR3 nucleotide sequence: TGTGCCAGCAGTTCACTATTGACAGGGGACGGCTACACCTTC.